This T cell receptor beta chain came from a study of shared clonotypes between healthy human individuals. The overall study: CD4 naive cells filled three plates per donor, CD4 memory three, CD8 naive two and CD8 memory one. Overall study findings and caveats: Sampling covered nothing but blood. Tissue TCR repertoires likely differ from those found in blood.

In the original analysis: Filtering of immunoSEQ junctional sequences could not match full-length read filtering. Using immunoSEQ multiplex PCR, the repertoire was profiled, and TCRdb retains in-frame clones only, with some absent. The D gene and trimming were derived from the DNA, and the V and J assignments and clone size from that table. The sample has roughly 810,000 clones; roughly 96% are singletons. In germline, CDR1 is MNHGY, CDR2 SAAAGT. This CDR3 is 15 amino acids long. The trim removed 2 bases at V and 2 bases at J, leaving 4 bases unmatched. Positively selected for CCR7, the CD45RO-negative cells used as naive CD8 cells excluded terminally differentiated effector memory CD45RA+ cells. The donors, healthy adults who were HIV-negative, had experienced no recent acute infections or vaccinations. This clone appeared once. No antigen is known for it.

Sequenced material: naive CD8+ T cells sorted from blood. This chain links TRBV6-8 with TRBJ2-3; 7 bases are shared with TRBD2. The sequence came from a man aged 25 to 40 in good health. CDR3 sequence: CASSYPSGATDTQYF. The CDR3, as DNA: TGTGCCAGCAGTTACCCGAGCGGGGCCACAGATACGCAGTATTTT.